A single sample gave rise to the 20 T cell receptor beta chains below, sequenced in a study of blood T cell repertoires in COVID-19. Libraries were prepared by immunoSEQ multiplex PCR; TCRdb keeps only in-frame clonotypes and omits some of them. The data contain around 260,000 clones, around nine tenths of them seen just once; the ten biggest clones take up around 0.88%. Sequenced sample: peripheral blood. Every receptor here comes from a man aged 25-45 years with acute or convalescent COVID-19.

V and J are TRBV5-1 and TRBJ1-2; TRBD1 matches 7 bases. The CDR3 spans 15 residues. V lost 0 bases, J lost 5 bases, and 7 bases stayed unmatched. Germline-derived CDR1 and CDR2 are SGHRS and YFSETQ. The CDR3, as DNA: TGCGCCAGCAGCTTGGGACAGGGTCTGGAGTATGGCTACACCTTC. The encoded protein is CASSLGQGLEYGYTF.

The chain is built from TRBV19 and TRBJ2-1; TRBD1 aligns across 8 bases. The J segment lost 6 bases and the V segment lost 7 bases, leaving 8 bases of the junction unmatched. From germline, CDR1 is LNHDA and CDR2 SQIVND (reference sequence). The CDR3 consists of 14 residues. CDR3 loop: CASTDRVTFNEQFF. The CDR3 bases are TGTGCCAGTACGGACAGGGTTACATTCAATGAGCAGTTCTTC.

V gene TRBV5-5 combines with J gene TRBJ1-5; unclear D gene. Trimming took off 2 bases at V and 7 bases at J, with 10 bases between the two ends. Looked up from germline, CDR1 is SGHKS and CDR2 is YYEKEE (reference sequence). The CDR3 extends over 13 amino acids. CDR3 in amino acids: CASSLDGGQPQHF. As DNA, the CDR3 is TGTGCCAGCAGCTTAGACGGAGGACAGCCCCAGCATTTT.

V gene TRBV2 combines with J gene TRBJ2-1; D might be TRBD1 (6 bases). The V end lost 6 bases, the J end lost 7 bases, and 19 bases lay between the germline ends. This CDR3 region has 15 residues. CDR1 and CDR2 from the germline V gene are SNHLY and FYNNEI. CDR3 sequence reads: CASSAYWGPQNEQFF. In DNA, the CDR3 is TGTGCCAGCAGCGCATATTGGGGGCCTCAAAATGAGCAGTTCTTC.

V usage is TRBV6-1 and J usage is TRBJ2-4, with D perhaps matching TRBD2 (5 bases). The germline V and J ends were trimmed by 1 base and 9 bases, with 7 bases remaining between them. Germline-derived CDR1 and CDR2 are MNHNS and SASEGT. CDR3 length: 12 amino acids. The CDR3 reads CASSEVAGIQYF. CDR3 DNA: TGTGCCAGCAGTGAAGTTGCGGGCATTCAGTACTTC.

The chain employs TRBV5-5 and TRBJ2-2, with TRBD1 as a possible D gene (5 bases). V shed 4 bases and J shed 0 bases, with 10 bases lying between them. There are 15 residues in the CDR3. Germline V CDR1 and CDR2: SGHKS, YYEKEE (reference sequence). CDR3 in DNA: TGTGCCAGCAGCCCCCGCAGGGCGAACACCGGGGAGCTGTTTTTT. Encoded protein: CASSPRRANTGELFF.

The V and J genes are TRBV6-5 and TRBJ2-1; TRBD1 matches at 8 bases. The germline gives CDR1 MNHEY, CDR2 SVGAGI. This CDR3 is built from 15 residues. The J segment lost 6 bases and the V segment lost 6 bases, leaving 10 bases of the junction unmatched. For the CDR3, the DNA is TGTGCCAGCAGCGGCCTGAGGACAGGGTCCAATGAGCAGTTCTTC. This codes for CASSGLRTGSNEQFF.

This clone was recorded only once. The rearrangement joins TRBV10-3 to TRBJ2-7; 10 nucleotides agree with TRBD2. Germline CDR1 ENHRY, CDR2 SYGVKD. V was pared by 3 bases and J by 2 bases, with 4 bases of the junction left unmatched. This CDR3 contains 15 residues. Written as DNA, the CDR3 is TGTGCCATCAGTGATTTAGCGGGAGGCCCCTACGAGCAGTACTTC. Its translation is CAISDLAGGPYEQYF.

The CDR3 DNA reads as TGTGCCAGCTCACCGGGACAGGGTTACTATGGCTACACCTTC. It yields the protein CASSPGQGYYGYTF. This sequence joins TRBV6-4 and TRBJ1-2; 9 bases are a match to TRBD1. Germline V gene lookup returns CDR1 MRHNA and CDR2 SNTAGT. J gave up 3 bases and V 8 bases, and 7 bases lay outside the gene matches. The CDR3 runs 14 residues.

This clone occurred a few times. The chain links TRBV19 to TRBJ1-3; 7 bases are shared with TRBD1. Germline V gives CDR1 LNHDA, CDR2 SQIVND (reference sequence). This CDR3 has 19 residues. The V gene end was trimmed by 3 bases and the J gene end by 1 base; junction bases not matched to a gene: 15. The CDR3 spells CASSIPGTARQHSGNTIYF. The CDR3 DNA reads TGTGCCAGTAGTATCCCCGGGACAGCCCGGCAGCATTCTGGAAACACCATATATTTT.

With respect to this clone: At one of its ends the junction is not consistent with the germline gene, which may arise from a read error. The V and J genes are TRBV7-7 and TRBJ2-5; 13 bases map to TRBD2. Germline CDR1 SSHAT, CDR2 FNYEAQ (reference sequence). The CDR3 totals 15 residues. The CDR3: CASSSGLAGQETQYF. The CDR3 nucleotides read TGTGCTAGCAGCTCGGGACTAGCGGGGCAAGAGACCCAGTACTTC.

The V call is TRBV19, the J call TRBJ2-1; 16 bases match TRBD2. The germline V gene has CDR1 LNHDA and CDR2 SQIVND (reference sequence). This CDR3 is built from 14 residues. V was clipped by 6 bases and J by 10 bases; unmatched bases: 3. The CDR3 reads CASRGLAGGNEQFF. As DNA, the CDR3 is TGTGCCAGTAGGGGACTAGCGGGGGGGAACGAGCAGTTCTTC.

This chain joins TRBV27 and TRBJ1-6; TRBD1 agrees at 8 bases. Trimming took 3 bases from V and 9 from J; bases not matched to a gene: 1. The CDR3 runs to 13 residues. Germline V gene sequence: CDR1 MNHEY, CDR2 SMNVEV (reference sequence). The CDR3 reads CASSFTGGSPLHF. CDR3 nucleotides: TGTGCCAGCAGTTTCACAGGGGGTTCACCCCTCCACTTT.

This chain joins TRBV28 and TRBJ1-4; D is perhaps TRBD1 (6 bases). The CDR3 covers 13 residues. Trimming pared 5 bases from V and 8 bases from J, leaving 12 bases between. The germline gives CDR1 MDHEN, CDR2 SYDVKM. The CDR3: CASSTGYYEKLFF. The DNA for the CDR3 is TGTGCCAGCAGTACAGGGTATTACGAAAAACTGTTTTTT.

This chain's CDR3 is CASFSRGGLDEKLFF. The CDR3 DNA follows: TGTGCCAGCTTTTCGCGGGGAGGGTTAGATGAAAAACTGTTTTTT. The chain carries TRBV28 and TRBJ1-4; D is uncertain. The CDR3 runs 15 residues. Germline V gene sequence: CDR1 MDHEN, CDR2 SYDVKM. Trimming removed 8 bases at V and 6 bases at J, with 19 bases between. Looking up the rest from reference TRBV28 and TRBJ1-4 gives the full variable domain: DVKVTQSSRYLVKRTGEKVFLECVQDMDHENMFWYRQDPGLGLRLIYFSYDVKMKEKGDIPEGYSVSREKKERFSLILESASTNQTSMYLCASFSRGGLDEKLFFGSGTQLSVL.

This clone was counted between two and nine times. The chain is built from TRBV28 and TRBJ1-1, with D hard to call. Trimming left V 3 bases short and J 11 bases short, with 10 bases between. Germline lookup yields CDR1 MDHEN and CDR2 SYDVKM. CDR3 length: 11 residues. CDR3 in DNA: TGTGCCAGCAGTTTGGGGAGGGTGGCTTTCTTT. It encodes CASSLGRVAFF.

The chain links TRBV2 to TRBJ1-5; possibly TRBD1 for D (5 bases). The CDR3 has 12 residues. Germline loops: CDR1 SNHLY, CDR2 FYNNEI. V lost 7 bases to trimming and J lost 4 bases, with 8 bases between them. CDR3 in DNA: TGTGCCAGCAACGGGGGTAATCAGCCCCAGCATTTT. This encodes CASNGGNQPQHF.

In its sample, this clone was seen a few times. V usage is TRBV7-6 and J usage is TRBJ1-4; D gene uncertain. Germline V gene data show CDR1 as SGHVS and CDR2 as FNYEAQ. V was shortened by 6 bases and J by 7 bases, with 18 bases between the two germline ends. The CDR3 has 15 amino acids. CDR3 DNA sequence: TGTGCCAGCAGGTTGGAGGCTGGTCTAGGTGAAAAACTGTTTTTT. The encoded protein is CASRLEAGLGEKLFF.

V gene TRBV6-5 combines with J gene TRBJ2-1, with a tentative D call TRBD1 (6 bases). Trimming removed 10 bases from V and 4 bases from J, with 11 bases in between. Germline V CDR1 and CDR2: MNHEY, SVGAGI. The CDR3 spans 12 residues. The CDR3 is CAIGDRYNEQFF. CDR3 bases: TGTGCCATCGGCGACAGGTACAATGAGCAGTTCTTC.

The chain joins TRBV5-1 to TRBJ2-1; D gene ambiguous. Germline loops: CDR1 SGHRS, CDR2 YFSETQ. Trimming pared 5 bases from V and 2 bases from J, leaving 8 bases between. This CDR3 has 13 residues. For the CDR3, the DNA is TGCGCCAGCAGACTCGCCGCCTACAATGAGCAGTTCTTC. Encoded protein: CASRLAAYNEQFF.